Below, 28 T cell receptor beta chains from the same sample are listed, as sequenced in a study of OX40 agonist ivuxolimab in advanced cancers. The assay was immunoSEQ multiplex PCR, and TCRdb's table has in-frame clones only and misses some. The sample has roughly 20,000 clones, 79% seen once; the top ten hold 33%. This sample comprised CD4+ or CD8+ T cells sorted from blood, obtained in a trial of the OX40 agonist ivuxolimab. All receptors come from an adult with an advanced solid tumor such as melanoma, head and neck, liver or kidney cancer.

This clone occurred a few times. J is TRBJ1-6 and V is TRBV7-9; 9 bases map to TRBD1. The germline V gene encodes CDR1 SEHNR and CDR2 FQNEAQ (reference sequence). The CDR3 runs to 15 residues. Germline trimming cut 1 base from V and 13 bases from J; bases unmatched to any gene: 8. The CDR3: CASSLVGQGLSPLHF. The CDR3 DNA is TGTGCCAGCAGCTTAGTGGGACAGGGTCTCTCGCCCCTCCACTTT. The full variable domain, in which reference TRBV7-9 and TRBJ1-6 provide the parts outside the CDR3, is DTGVSQNPRHKITKRGQNVTFRCDPISEHNRLYWYRQTLGQGPEFLTYFQNEAQLEKSRLLSDRFSAERPKGSFSTLEIQRTEQGDSAMYLCASSLVGQGLSPLHFGNGTRLTVT.

The CDR3 sequence is CASNGGWNQPQHF. DNA for the CDR3: TGTGCCAGCAACGGGGGTTGGAATCAGCCCCAGCATTTT. This chain connects TRBV27 to TRBJ1-5; TRBD1 might be the D (5 bases). V lost 7 bases and J 4 bases, leaving 11 bases between the germline ends. This CDR3 comprises 13 residues. Germline loops: CDR1 MNHEY, CDR2 SMNVEV (reference sequence).

The chain couples TRBV15 to TRBJ1-5, with D possibly TRBD1 on 6 matching bases. Germline-derived CDR1 and CDR2 are LNHNV and YYDKDF (reference sequence). V was pared by 1 base and J by 3 bases, with 10 bases between. The length of the CDR3 is 15 residues. The CDR3 bases are TGTGCCACCAGCAGAGGGTCAGGGGACAATCAGCCCCAGCATTTT. It yields the protein CATSRGSGDNQPQHF. Using reference TRBV15 and TRBJ1-5 for the parts outside the CDR3, the full variable domain is DAMVIQNPRYQVTQFGKPVTLSCSQTLNHNVMYWYQQKSSQAPKLLFHYYDKDFNNEADTPDNFQSRRPNTSFCFLDIRSPGLGDTAMYLCATSRGSGDNQPQHFGDGTRLSIL.

V is TRBV5-8 and J is TRBJ1-6, with 7 nucleotides matching TRBD1. CDR3 length equals 15 residues. The germline gives CDR1 SGHTS, CDR2 YDEGEE. The V segment lost 6 bases and the J segment 9 bases; nucleotides outside the gene matches: 12. As DNA, the CDR3 is TGTGCCAGCAAGCCGGGAGGGGGCAATCTTTCACCCCTCCACTTT. Translation gives CASKPGGGNLSPLHF. Based on the CDR3 plus reference TRBV5-8 and TRBJ1-6, the full variable domain is EAGVTQSPTHLIKTRGQQATLRCSPISGHTSVYWYQQALGLGLQFLLWYDEGEERNRGNFPPRFSGRQFPNYSSELNVNALELEDSALYLCASKPGGGNLSPLHFGNGTRLTVT.

This chain connects TRBV19 to TRBJ2-5; D unresolved. The J call is in doubt because the DNA end fits TRBJ2-7 better. Per germline, CDR1 LNHDA and CDR2 SQIVND (reference sequence). This CDR3 has 13 residues. The CDR3 region has the DNA TGTGCCAGTAGTATTTCAGGACCGTACGAGCAGTACTTC. This codes for CASSISGPYEQYF.

This clone was picked up one time. J is TRBJ1-3 and V is TRBV7-8; 9 bases match TRBD1. Losses at the gene ends were 4 bases for V and 0 bases for J; bases not matched to a gene: 1. This CDR3 comprises 15 residues. The germline V gene has CDR1 SGHVS and CDR2 FQNEAQ. For the CDR3, the DNA is TGTGCCAGCAGCTCGGGACAGGGCTCTGGAAACACCATATATTTT. Protein: CASSSGQGSGNTIYF.

The genes are TRBV6-1 and TRBJ1-1; no reliable D call. V was clipped by 7 bases and J by 1 base, with 10 bases between them. Germline CDR1 is MNHNS and CDR2 is SASEGT. The CDR3 has 13 residues. The CDR3 DNA follows: TGTGCCAGCAACGTACGAACGAACACTGAAGCTTTCTTT. Its translation is CASNVRTNTEAFF.

V is TRBV6-5 and J is TRBJ1-1, with no clear D. With 2 bases removed from V and 1 base from J, the gap between germline ends came to 8 bases. The CDR3 runs 14 residues. Germline CDR1 MNHEY, CDR2 SVGAGI. CDR3 loop: CASSYGVGNTEAFF. The CDR3 region has the DNA TGTGCCAGCAGTTACGGGGTGGGGAACACTGAAGCTTTCTTT.

The chain joins TRBV28 to TRBJ1-5; 10 bases are shared with TRBD1. V shed 6 bases, J shed 4 bases, and the junction held 3 bases outside the gene matches. The CDR3 is 14 amino acids. Germline CDR1 is MDHEN and CDR2 is SYDVKM. CDR3 nucleotides: TGTGCCAGCAGCCAGGGACAGGGGAATCAGCCCCAGCATTTT. It translates to CASSQGQGNQPQHF.

In its sample, this clone ranks as medium-sized. The chain is built from TRBV27 and TRBJ1-5; D is unresolved. Germline V CDR1 and CDR2: MNHEY, SMNVEV (reference sequence). This CDR3 region has 13 residues. V was pared by 0 bases and J by 5 bases, with 5 bases between. The CDR3 region has the DNA TGTGCCAGCAGTTTATCGCGGGATCAGCCCCAGCATTTT. Its protein is CASSLSRDQPQHF.

The chain combines TRBV4-1 with TRBJ2-7; D remains ambiguous. The germline CDR1 and CDR2 sequences are MGHRA and YSYEKL. The CDR3 runs 12 residues. The V end was cut by 2 bases, the J end by 4 bases, with 6 bases between. CDR3: CASSQNGYEQYF. The DNA for the CDR3 is TGCGCCAGCAGCCAAAACGGATACGAGCAGTACTTC.

This clone was counted once. The V call is TRBV6-6, the J call TRBJ2-7; D remains ambiguous. The V and J ends lost 8 bases and 4 bases respectively, with 6 bases between them. The CDR3 runs to 10 residues. Germline values: CDR1 MNHNY, CDR2 SVGAGI (reference sequence). CDR3: CASGDYEQYF. The CDR3 coding sequence is TGTGCCAGCGGGGATTACGAGCAGTACTTC.

The chain recombines TRBV27 with TRBJ2-2, with D hard to call. The CDR3 spans 14 residues. Germline lookup yields CDR1 MNHEY and CDR2 SMNVEV (reference sequence). V lost 3 bases, J lost 7 bases, and 12 bases lay in between. CDR3 sequence reads: CASSFSLWGGELFF. The CDR3 DNA reads TGTGCCAGCAGTTTTTCTCTTTGGGGCGGGGAGCTGTTTTTT.

The chain is built from TRBV19 and TRBJ2-1, with unresolved D. Germline V lookup: CDR1 LNHDA, CDR2 SQIVND (reference sequence). V lost 3 bases to trimming and J lost 6 bases, with 9 bases between them. This CDR3 has 13 residues. CDR3 nucleotides: TGTGCCAGTAGTATCGTTGGAGCCAATGAGCAGTTCTTC. Its protein is CASSIVGANEQFF.

This sequence joins TRBV2 and TRBJ1-1; D perhaps matches TRBD1 (5 bases). This CDR3 contains 12 residues. CDR1 is SNHLY and CDR2 is FYNNEI in the germline V gene. V shed 11 bases and J shed 0 bases, with 10 bases lying between them. CDR3 sequence: CALQGMNTEAFF. CDR3 nucleotide sequence: TGTGCCCTGCAGGGTATGAACACTGAAGCTTTCTTT.

The chain has TRBV27 and TRBJ1-2, with 8 bases identical to TRBD1. The germline V gene has CDR1 MNHEY and CDR2 SMNVEV (reference sequence). The CDR3 loop spans 13 amino acids. V was pared by 6 bases and J by 4 bases, with 4 bases of the junction left unmatched. CDR3 sequence reads: CASRTGVAYGYTF. Written as DNA, the CDR3 is TGTGCCAGCAGGACAGGGGTAGCCTATGGCTACACCTTC.

This clone appeared a single time. The rearrangement uses TRBV9 and TRBJ2-1, with 7 nucleotides matching TRBD2. Germline V lookup: CDR1 SGDLS, CDR2 YYNGEE. CDR3 length: 14 residues. V gave up 3 bases and J gave up 8 bases; unmatched junction bases: 8. Here the CDR3 reads CASSAWGGVDEQFF. The DNA of the CDR3 is TGTGCCAGCAGCGCTTGGGGGGGAGTCGATGAGCAGTTCTTC.

V and J are TRBV19 and TRBJ1-1, with D uncertain. V was trimmed by 8 bases and J by 1 base, leaving 11 bases between them. Germline CDR1 and CDR2: LNHDA and SQIVND (reference sequence). This CDR3 is built from 13 residues. The CDR3 is CASSNSGNTEAFF. Written as DNA, the CDR3 is TGTGCCAGTTCAAATAGCGGGAACACTGAAGCTTTCTTT.

This rearrangement joins TRBV6-5 to TRBJ1-2; TRBD1 might be the D (5 bases). V gave up 8 bases and J gave up 8 bases, with 15 bases separating them. Germline CDR1 and CDR2: MNHEY and SVGAGI. The CDR3 loop spans 12 amino acids. The CDR3: CASWGVWEGYTF. The CDR3 nucleotides are TGTGCCAGCTGGGGGGTCTGGGAAGGCTACACCTTC.

This clone showed up just once. The chain has TRBV12-5 and TRBJ2-1; tentative D call: TRBD2 (6 bases). The CDR3 is made up of 16 amino acids. V lost 0 bases, J lost 7 bases, and 16 bases lay in between. The V gene's germline CDR1 is LGHNT and CDR2 FRNRAP. The CDR3 spells CASGLVRGSYTNEQFF. CDR3 sequence (DNA): TGTGCTAGTGGTTTGGTACGGGGGTCCTACACGAATGAGCAGTTCTTC.

The chain combines TRBV7-2 with TRBJ1-6, with D possibly matching TRBD1 (5 bases). CDR1 and CDR2 from the germline V gene are SGHTA and FQGNSA. The CDR3 extends over 15 amino acids. Trimming took off 5 bases at V and 9 bases at J, with 17 bases between the two ends. CDR3 region: CASSQYSGGSSPLHF. In DNA form, the CDR3 reads TGTGCCAGCAGCCAGTACAGTGGGGGTAGTTCACCCCTCCACTTT.

The chain recombines TRBV10-3 with TRBJ1-5, with TRBD1 matching over 9 bases. V trimming: 2 bases; J trimming: 5 bases; junction bases outside the gene matches: 1. The CDR3 totals 14 residues. Germline lookup yields CDR1 ENHRY and CDR2 SYGVKD. Written as DNA, the CDR3 is TGTGCCATCAGTGAGGGGACAGGGTATCAGCCCCAGCATTTT. This gives the protein CAISEGTGYQPQHF.

The chain joins TRBV7-9 to TRBJ1-1; D possibly corresponds to TRBD1 (5 bases). CDR1 SEHNR and CDR2 FQNEAQ come from the germline V gene (reference sequence). CDR3 length equals 12 residues. Between the trimmed V and J ends, which lost 7 bases and 7 bases, there was a span of 13 bases. CDR3 region: CASKGTTVEAFF. In DNA form, the CDR3 reads TGTGCCAGCAAGGGGACCACAGTTGAAGCTTTCTTT.

The chain links TRBV9 to TRBJ1-1, with D possibly TRBD1 on 5 matching bases. The germline CDR1 and CDR2 sequences are SGDLS and YYNGEE. V was clipped by 0 bases and J by 3 bases, with 9 bases between them. The CDR3 is 14 residues long. The CDR3 sequence is CASSVGGIDTEAFF. CDR3 bases: TGTGCCAGCAGCGTAGGGGGCATCGACACTGAAGCTTTCTTT. The full variable domain, completed using reference TRBV9 and TRBJ1-1, is DSGVTQTPKHLITATGQRVTLRCSPRSGDLSVYWYQQSLDQGLQFLIQYYNGEERAKGNILERFSAQQFPDLHSELNLSSLELGDSALYFCASSVGGIDTEAFFGQGTRLTVV.

The chain combines TRBV7-2 with TRBJ2-7; D is unclear. Germline assignment: CDR1 SGHTA and CDR2 FQGNSA. Trimming removed 2 bases at V and 3 bases at J, with 8 bases between. The CDR3 consists of 13 residues. DNA for the CDR3: TGTGCCAGCAGCTTAAACGGCCGCTACGAGCAGTACTTC. This sequence encodes CASSLNGRYEQYF.

The table lists this clone with a few counts. The rearrangement links TRBV2 to TRBJ1-1; D remains ambiguous. The V and J ends lost 6 bases and 1 base respectively, with 9 bases between them. There are 13 residues in the CDR3. Germline CDR1 is SNHLY and CDR2 is FYNNEI. The CDR3 nucleotides read TGTGCCAGCAGGCAGGCTTCGAACACTGAAGCTTTCTTT. Its translation: CASRQASNTEAFF.

This clone appeared once. The V call is TRBV30, the J call TRBJ1-1; unclear D gene. The CDR3 is 13 residues long. From germline, CDR1 is GTSNPN and CDR2 SVGIG (reference sequence). Trimming removed 0 bases at V and 1 base at J, with 6 bases between. The DNA for the CDR3 is TGTGCCTGGAGTGTAGCGGGGAACACTGAAGCTTTCTTT. Encoded protein: CAWSVAGNTEAFF. Full variable domain (remainder filled in from reference TRBV30 and TRBJ1-1): SQTIHQWPATLVQPVGSPLSLECTVEGTSNPNLYWYRQAAGRGLQLLFYSVGIGQISSEVPQNLSASRPQDRQFILSSKKLLLSDSGFYLCAWSVAGNTEAFFGQGTRLTVV.

In DNA form, the CDR3 reads TGTGCCAGCAGTTTATCCCCAATCGGATACAATGAGCAGTTCTTC. Translation gives CASSLSPIGYNEQFF. The J gene is TRBJ2-1, the V gene TRBV27; no firm D call. This CDR3 has 15 residues. With 0 bases removed from V and 4 bases from J, the gap between germline ends came to 10 bases. Germline CDR1 and CDR2: MNHEY and SMNVEV (reference sequence).